The next 17 T cell receptor beta chains were all read from a single sample in a study of T cells after yellow fever vaccination. From the 5' RACE reads, TCRdb called clonotypes with MiXCR, one entry per CDR3 protein. This sample has 300,000 or so distinct CDR3 sequences, with about 4% found just once. The sample here was PBMCs, taken 5 days after the yellow fever booster vaccination. Source of these receptors: a man younger than 35 who received the YFV17D yellow fever vaccine.

This clonotype was seen a few times. V and J are TRBV27 and TRBJ1-5; D uncertain. This CDR3 is 14 amino acids long. Germline V CDR1 and CDR2: MNHEY, SMNVEV (reference sequence). Trimming removed 7 bases at V and 7 bases at J, with 17 bases between. CDR3 amino acids: CASMDGLGRQPQHF. As DNA, the CDR3 is TGTGCCAGCATGGACGGTCTTGGGAGGCAGCCCCAGCATTTT.

This clonotype showed up just a few times. CDR3 amino acids: CAWNRQNTGELFF. The CDR3 coding sequence is TGTGCCTGGAACCGGCAGAACACCGGGGAGCTGTTTTTT. The rearrangement links TRBV30 to TRBJ2-2; D is undetermined. Germline V gives CDR1 GTSNPN, CDR2 SVGIG (reference sequence). V lost 4 bases and J lost 1, with 7 bases in between. The CDR3 runs to 13 residues.

This clonotype was seen ten or more times. The V call is TRBV6-5, the J call TRBJ2-5, with D possibly matching TRBD2 (5 bases). There are 13 residues in the CDR3. V shed 2 bases and J shed 5 bases, with 9 bases lying between them. Looked up from germline, CDR1 is MNHEY and CDR2 is SVGAGI. Written as DNA, the CDR3 is TGTGCCAGCAGTTACCCGGGGTCGGAGACCCAGTACTTC. Translation gives CASSYPGSETQYF.

This chain links TRBV5-6 with TRBJ2-7; D tentatively fits TRBD1 or TRBD2 (5 bases each). Trimming pared 0 bases from V and 2 bases from J, leaving 21 bases between. Germline CDR1 SGHDT, CDR2 YYEEEE. There are 18 residues in the CDR3. CDR3 in DNA: TGTGCCAGCAGCTTGGGGGTGGGACCCCAAATTCCGGCCTACGAGCAGTACTTC. Encoded protein: CASSLGVGPQIPAYEQYF. The variable domain in full, completed from reference TRBV5-6 and TRBJ2-7, reads DAGVTQSPTHLIKTRGQQVTLRCSPKSGHDTVSWYQQALGQGPQFIFQYYEEEERQRGNFPDRFSGHQFPNYSSELNVNALLLGDSALYLCASSLGVGPQIPAYEQYFGPGTRLTVT.

V usage is TRBV4-1 and J usage is TRBJ2-5; tentative D call: TRBD2 (6 bases). This CDR3 contains 16 residues. Trimming cost V 4 bases and J 4 bases, with 19 bases left between them. Germline V gives CDR1 MGHRA, CDR2 YSYEKL. The DNA for the CDR3 is TGCGCCAGCAGCCGCGGGGACCTTACCTGGCGAGAGACCCAGTACTTC. Translation gives CASSRGDLTWRETQYF.

The chain couples TRBV7-2 to TRBJ2-5; D gene ambiguous. V shed 2 bases and J shed 1 base, with 8 bases lying between them. Germline CDR1 and CDR2: SGHTA and FQGNSA. The CDR3 is made up of 14 amino acids. The CDR3 loop is CASSLMSVQETQYF. CDR3 nucleotides: TGTGCCAGCAGCTTAATGTCAGTCCAAGAGACCCAGTACTTC.

This clonotype was seen only a few times. This chain links TRBV11-2 with TRBJ2-5; D remains ambiguous. The germline gives CDR1 SGHAT, CDR2 FQNNGV. The germline V and J ends were trimmed by 3 bases and 4 bases, with 9 bases remaining between them. The CDR3 contains 13 residues. The CDR3: CASSFQQLETQYF. The CDR3 coding sequence is TGTGCCAGCAGCTTCCAGCAGCTAGAGACCCAGTACTTC.

This clonotype was seen a handful of times. The chain has TRBV6-5 and TRBJ2-7; D is unclear. Trimming cost V 6 bases and J 3 bases, with 18 bases left between them. The germline gives CDR1 MNHEY, CDR2 SVGAGI. CDR3 length equals 15 residues. Here the CDR3 reads CASSHSIPRIYEQYF. The CDR3 coding sequence is TGTGCCAGCAGCCATTCTATCCCCAGAATCTACGAGCAGTACTTC.

J is TRBJ2-5 and V is TRBV20-1; TRBD1 or TRBD2 may be the D gene (5 bases each). The CDR3 loop spans 14 amino acids. Deletions cut 3 bases from V and 2 bases from J, with 13 bases between. Germline loops: CDR1 DFQATT, CDR2 SNEGSKA (reference sequence). The CDR3 is CSASYSGRQETQYF. The CDR3 DNA follows: TGCAGTGCTAGCTATTCGGGGCGGCAAGAGACCCAGTACTTC.

As DNA, the CDR3 is TGTGCCAGCAGCTTCGGGACAAACTACGATGCGCAGTATTTT. Its protein is CASSFGTNYDAQYF. J is TRBJ2-3 and V is TRBV5-4; D is possibly TRBD1 (6 bases). From germline, CDR1 is SGHNT and CDR2 YYREEE (reference sequence). Trimming left V 2 bases short and J 10 bases short, with 17 bases between. This CDR3 region has 14 residues.

This clonotype was observed many times. The chain combines TRBV12-3 or TRBV12-4 with TRBJ1-3; possibly TRBD1 for D (5 bases). CDR3 size: 15 residues. Trimming cost V 3 bases and J 3 bases, with 12 bases left between them. CDR3 sequence reads: CASSFPRGDGNTIYF. Written as DNA, the CDR3 is TGTGCCAGCAGTTTTCCCCGAGGGGATGGAAACACCATATATTTT.

This clonotype showed up just a few times. The J gene is TRBJ1-6, the V gene TRBV20-1; 10 bases agree with TRBD1. This CDR3 comprises 15 residues. J was trimmed by 4 bases and V by 5 bases; bases with no gene match: 5. Germline assignment: CDR1 DFQATT and CDR2 SNEGSKA (reference sequence). The DNA for the CDR3 is TGCAGTGCTCCGACAGGGGGCTCATATAATTCACCCCTCCACTTT. It encodes CSAPTGGSYNSPLHF.

This clonotype was recorded a few times. The gene calls are TRBV6-1 and TRBJ2-7; no reliable D call. This CDR3 region has 11 residues. V was cut by 8 bases and J by 4 bases, with 9 bases left in between. CDR1 and CDR2 from the germline V gene are MNHNS and SASEGT. For the CDR3, the DNA is TGTGCCAGCGGCTACTTTTACGAGCAGTACGTC. Its protein is CASGYFYEQYV.

V is TRBV18 and J is TRBJ2-3; the D is unclear. The V end was cut by 2 bases, the J end by 0 bases, with 6 bases between. CDR3 length equals 14 residues. The germline CDR1 and CDR2 sequences are KGHSH and LQKENI. The chain's CDR3 is CASSPTVSTDTQYF. The CDR3 nucleotides are TGTGCCAGCTCACCAACCGTAAGCACAGATACGCAGTATTTT.

This clonotype was seen many times. The chain carries TRBV5-4 and TRBJ2-5, with D possibly TRBD1 on 6 matching bases. This CDR3 comprises 14 residues. Per germline, CDR1 SGHNT and CDR2 YYREEE (reference sequence). The V end was cut by 5 bases, the J end by 4 bases, with 15 bases between. CDR3 nucleotides: TGTGCCAGCAGTACCCAGGACAGCGGAGAGACCCAGTACTTC. The encoded protein is CASSTQDSGETQYF.

V usage is TRBV18 and J usage is TRBJ2-1; 11 bases match TRBD2. Per the germline V gene, CDR1 is KGHSH and CDR2 is LQKENI. The ends lost 4 bases at V and 10 bases at J; junction bases unmatched: 6. CDR3 length: 14 residues. This chain's CDR3 is CASSQTSGELEQFF. CDR3 coding DNA: TGTGCCAGCTCACAGACTAGCGGGGAGCTCGAGCAGTTCTTC.

This clonotype has just a few counts. The rearrangement uses TRBV18 and TRBJ1-4; no firm D call. With 3 bases removed from V and 8 bases from J, the gap between germline ends came to 10 bases. The CDR3 loop spans 13 amino acids. Germline loops: CDR1 KGHSH, CDR2 LQKENI. CDR3 bases: TGTGCCAGCTCACCGCTTCGGCGGGAAAAACTGTTTTTT. Translating gives CASSPLRREKLFF. Together with reference TRBV18 and TRBJ1-4, the CDR3 gives the full variable domain: NAGVMQNPRHLVRRRGQEARLRCSPMKGHSHVYWYRQLPEEGLKFMVYLQKENIIDESGMPKERFSAEFPKEGPSILRIQQVVRGDSAAYFCASSPLRREKLFFGSGTQLSVL.